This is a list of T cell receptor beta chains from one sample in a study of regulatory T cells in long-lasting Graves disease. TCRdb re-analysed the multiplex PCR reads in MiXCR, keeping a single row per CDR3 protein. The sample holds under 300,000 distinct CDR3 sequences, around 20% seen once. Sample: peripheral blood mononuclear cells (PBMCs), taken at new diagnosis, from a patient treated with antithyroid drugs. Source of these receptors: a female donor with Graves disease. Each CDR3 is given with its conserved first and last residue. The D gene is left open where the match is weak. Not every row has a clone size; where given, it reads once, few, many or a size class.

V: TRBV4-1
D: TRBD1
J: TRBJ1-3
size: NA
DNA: TGCGCCAGCAGCCTAAGACAGGGGGCCACTGGAAACACCATATATTTT
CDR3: CASSLRQGATGNTIYF

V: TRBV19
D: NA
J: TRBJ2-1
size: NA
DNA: TGTGCCAGTAGTATAGCTGCGGGCTCCTACAATGAGCAGTTCTTC
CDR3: CASSIAAGSYNEQFF

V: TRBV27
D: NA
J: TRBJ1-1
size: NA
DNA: TGTGCCAGCAGTTTAGGGGGGGGGATGGCTTTCTTT
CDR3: CASSLGGGMAFF

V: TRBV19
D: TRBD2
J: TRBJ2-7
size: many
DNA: TGTGCCAGTAGGCCACGCTCCGGGACTAGGTCCGAGCAGTACTTC
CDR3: CASRPRSGTRSEQYF

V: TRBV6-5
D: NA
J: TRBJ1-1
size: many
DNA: TGTGCCAGCAGTTACTCCCAGGGCGAGATGGCGACTGAAGCTTTCTTT
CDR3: CASSYSQGEMATEAFF

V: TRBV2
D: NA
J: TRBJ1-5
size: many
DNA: TGTGCCAGCAGTGGGGGGGGGAATCAGCCCCAGCATTTT
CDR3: CASSGGGNQPQHF

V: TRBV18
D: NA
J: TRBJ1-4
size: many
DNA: TGTGCCAGCTCACCACCGGGAGAAGCAGGGAATAAACTGTTTTTT
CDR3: CASSPPGEAGNKLFF

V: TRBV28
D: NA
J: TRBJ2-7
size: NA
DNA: TGTGCCAGCAGTAATTTTTTACTCTACGAGCAGTACTTC
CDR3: CASSNFLLYEQYF

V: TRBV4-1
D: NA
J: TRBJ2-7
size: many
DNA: TGCGCCAGCAGCCCACCGGGACCCTACGAGCAGTACTTC
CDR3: CASSPPGPYEQYF

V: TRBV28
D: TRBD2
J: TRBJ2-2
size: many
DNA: TGTGCCAGCAGTTTACCAGCGGGAGGCACCGGGGAGCTGTTTTTT
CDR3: CASSLPAGGTGELFF

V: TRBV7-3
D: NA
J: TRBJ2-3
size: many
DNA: TGTGCCAGCAGCTTAGGAGGTGTTCGGGATACGCAGTATTTT
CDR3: CASSLGGVRDTQYF

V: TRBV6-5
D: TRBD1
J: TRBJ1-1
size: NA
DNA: TGTGCCAGCAGTTACTCCGACAGGGGTGGCACTGAAGCTTTCTTT
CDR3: CASSYSDRGGTEAFF

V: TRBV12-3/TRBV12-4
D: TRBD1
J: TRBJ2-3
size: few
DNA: TGTGCCAGCAGTTTTTCGGGACAGGGGGGAAGTTATACGCAGTATTTT
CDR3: CASSFSGQGGSYTQYF

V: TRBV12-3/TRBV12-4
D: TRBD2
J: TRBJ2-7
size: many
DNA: TGTGCCAGCGCCGAACTAGCGGATACCTACGAGCAGTACTTC
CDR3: CASAELADTYEQYF

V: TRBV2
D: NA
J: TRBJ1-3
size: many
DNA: TGTGCCTCCACCGTTTTGGACAGCTCTGGAAACACCATATATTTT
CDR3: CASTVLDSSGNTIYF

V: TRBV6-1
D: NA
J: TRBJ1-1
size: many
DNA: TGTGCCAGCAGCCCAGAGAAATTTACAAACACTGAAGCTTTCTTT
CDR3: CASSPEKFTNTEAFF

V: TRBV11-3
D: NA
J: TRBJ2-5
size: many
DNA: TGTGCCAGCAGCTTTTTAGGGTTCAGCGAGACCCAGTACTTC
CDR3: CASSFLGFSETQYF

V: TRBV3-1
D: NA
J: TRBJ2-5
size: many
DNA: TGTGCCAGCAGCCATTTAGAGACCCAGTACTTC
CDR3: CASSHLETQYF

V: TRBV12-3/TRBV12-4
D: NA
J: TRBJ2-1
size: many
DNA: TGTGCCAGCAGTTTGGGGATGGAAGATGAGCAGTTCTTC
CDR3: CASSLGMEDEQFF

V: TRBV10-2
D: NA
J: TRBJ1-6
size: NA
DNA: TGCGCCAGCAGTGAGATTGGAGGAAGCTCCTATAATTCACCCCTCCACTTT
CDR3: CASSEIGGSSYNSPLHF

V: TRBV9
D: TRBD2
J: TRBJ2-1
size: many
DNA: TGTGCCAGCAGCGTAGAAGGTCTAGCGGGAGGGCCGCACAATGAGCAGTTCTTC
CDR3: CASSVEGLAGGPHNEQFF

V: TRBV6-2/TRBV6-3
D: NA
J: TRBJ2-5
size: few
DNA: TGTGCCAGCAGTTACGGGGTAGCGGACCAAGAGACCCAGTACTTC
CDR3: CASSYGVADQETQYF

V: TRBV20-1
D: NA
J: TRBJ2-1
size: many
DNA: TGCAGTGCTAGTGACTTTTGGGAGTATATGAATGAGCAGTTCTTC
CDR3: CSASDFWEYMNEQFF

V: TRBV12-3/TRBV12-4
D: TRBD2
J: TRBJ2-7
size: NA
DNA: TGTGCCAGCAGTTCTCCAACTAGCGGGAGGGCCGGGTACGAGCAGTACTTC
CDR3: CASSSPTSGRAGYEQYF

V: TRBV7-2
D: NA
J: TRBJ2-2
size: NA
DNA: TGTGCCAGCAGCGAAGGCGGCGGGGTCGGGGAGCTGTTTTTT
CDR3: CASSEGGGVGELFF

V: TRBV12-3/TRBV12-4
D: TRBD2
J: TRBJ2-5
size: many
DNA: TGTGCCAGCAGTTCAATAGCGGGAGGGTCCCTACGAATGTTCAAAGAGACCCAGTACTTC
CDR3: CASSSIAGGSLRMFKETQYF

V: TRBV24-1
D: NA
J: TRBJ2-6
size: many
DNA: TGTGCCACCAGTGATTTCTCTGGGGCCAACGTCCTGACTTTC
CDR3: CATSDFSGANVLTF

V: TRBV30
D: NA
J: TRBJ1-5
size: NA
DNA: TGTGCCTGGAGTGTACGTGACAGATACGATCAGCCCCAGCATTTT
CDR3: CAWSVRDRYDQPQHF

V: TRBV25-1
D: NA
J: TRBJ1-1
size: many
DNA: TGTGCCAGCAGCCGGGATCCAAACACTGAAGCTTTCTTT
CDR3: CASSRDPNTEAFF

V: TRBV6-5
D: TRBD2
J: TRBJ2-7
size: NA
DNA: TGTGCCAGCAGTTACTCCGCTGGACTAGCGGGAGTGGAGCAGTACTTC
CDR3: CASSYSAGLAGVEQYF

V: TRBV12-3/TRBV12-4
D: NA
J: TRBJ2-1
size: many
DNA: TGTGCCAGCAGTCTAATAGGAGGGGGGAACAATGAGCAGTTCTTC
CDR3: CASSLIGGGNNEQFF